Presented here are 20 T cell receptor beta chains from one specimen sequenced in a study of OX40 agonist ivuxolimab in advanced cancers. Clones were read by immunoSEQ multiplex PCR, and TCRdb kept only the in-frame ones, dropping some. In the table there are just under 85,000 clones, around four fifths of which are singletons. The sequenced sample was CD4+ or CD8+ T cells sorted from blood, obtained in a trial of the OX40 agonist ivuxolimab. The receptors derive from an adult with an advanced solid tumor such as melanoma, head and neck, liver or kidney cancer.

The chain couples TRBV7-2 to TRBJ2-2, with D perhaps given as TRBD1 or TRBD2 (6 bases each). The CDR3 is 17 amino acids. V dropped 3 bases and J dropped 4 bases, with 18 bases sitting between them. Germline V CDR1 and CDR2: SGHTA, FQGNSA. In DNA, the CDR3 is TGTGCCAGCAGCTTCCGAAGGGGGGCGGCGGGCACCGGGGAGCTGTTTTTT. Amino acid sequence: CASSFRRGAAGTGELFF.

The CDR3 loop is CASTLGDRGDTQYF. As DNA, the CDR3 is TGTGCCAGTACCCTCGGGGACAGGGGTGATACGCAGTATTTT. The chain joins TRBV19 to TRBJ2-3, with TRBD1 matching 10 bases. CDR3 length: 14 residues. The J segment lost 6 bases and the V segment lost 7 bases, leaving 7 bases of the junction unmatched. Germline values: CDR1 LNHDA, CDR2 SQIVND (reference sequence).

V gene TRBV6-5 combines with J gene TRBJ2-5, with no clear D. This CDR3 is built from 13 residues. Trimming cost V 0 bases and J 5 bases, with 7 bases left between them. The germline V gene encodes CDR1 MNHEY and CDR2 SVGAGI. CDR3: CASSYSPGETQYF. The DNA of the CDR3 is TGTGCCAGCAGTTACTCACCTGGGGAGACCCAGTACTTC.

This clone was detected only once. The chain combines TRBV4-2 with TRBJ1-3, with a tentative D call TRBD1 (5 bases). CDR1 and CDR2 (germline): LGHNA, YNFKEQ. Trimming shortened V by 0 bases and J by 4 bases, and 16 bases separated the two germline ends. The CDR3 length is 17 residues. This CDR3 is CASSQELSQAGGNTIYF. The DNA of the CDR3 is TGTGCCAGCAGCCAAGAGTTGTCACAGGCTGGGGGAAACACCATATATTTT.

The chain carries TRBV4-3 and TRBJ1-2; TRBD1 might be the D (5 bases). V was clipped by 0 bases and J by 8 bases, with 16 bases between them. This CDR3 has 15 amino acids. Germline V gene sequence: CDR1 LGHNA, CDR2 YSLEER. CDR3 sequence: CASSQDSQGRDGYTF. CDR3 nucleotides: TGCGCCAGCAGCCAAGATTCTCAGGGACGGGACGGCTACACCTTC.

This clone was recorded once. V is TRBV18 and J is TRBJ2-3, with D unclear. Germline-derived CDR1 and CDR2 are KGHSH and LQKENI. V lost 4 bases and J lost 2, with 7 bases in between. CDR3 size: 13 residues. The CDR3 nucleotides are TGTGCCAGCTCACAGTCGGCCACAGATACGCAGTATTTT. This translates into CASSQSATDTQYF.

The chain links TRBV5-6 to TRBJ2-5, with D possibly being TRBD2 (7 bases). Germline assignment: CDR1 SGHDT and CDR2 YYEEEE. The CDR3 consists of 16 residues. V was cut by 3 bases and J by 5 bases, with 20 bases left in between. The CDR3 loop reads CASSSEAGAGLETQYF. The CDR3 nucleotides read TGTGCCAGCAGCTCCGAGGCGGGGGCAGGTTTGGAGACCCAGTACTTC.

The chain employs TRBV7-2 and TRBJ2-1; D unresolved. CDR1 is SGHTA and CDR2 is FQGNSA in the germline V gene. CDR3 length equals 15 residues. With 1 base removed from V and 0 bases from J, the gap between germline ends came to 7 bases. The CDR3, as DNA: TGTGCCAGCAGCTTAGAGGGAAGCTCCTACAATGAGCAGTTCTTC. Amino acid sequence: CASSLEGSSYNEQFF.

V usage is TRBV15 and J usage is TRBJ2-7, with 11 bases fitting TRBD1. V dropped 1 base and J dropped 3; count of bases not matched to a gene: 2. The CDR3 consists of 15 residues. Germline V lookup: CDR1 LNHNV, CDR2 YYDKDF (reference sequence). Here the CDR3 reads CATSRGGTGGYEQYF. Written as DNA, the CDR3 is TGTGCCACCAGCAGAGGTGGGACAGGGGGCTACGAGCAGTACTTC.

J is TRBJ1-6 and V is TRBV6-4, with a tentative D call TRBD1 (5 bases). The germline V gene encodes CDR1 MRHNA and CDR2 SNTAGT. The CDR3 has 14 amino acids. V was shortened by 6 bases and J by 10 bases, with 16 bases between the two germline ends. The CDR3 reads CASSLFGGGSPLHF. In nucleotides, the CDR3 is TGTGCCAGCAGCCTTTTCGGGGGAGGGTCACCCCTCCACTTT.

The chain is built from TRBV6-5 and TRBJ1-5; tentatively, D is TRBD1 (5 bases). This CDR3 is built from 14 residues. Trimming stripped 6 bases from V and 4 bases from J, with 13 bases between. Per germline, CDR1 MNHEY and CDR2 SVGAGI. CDR3 sequence reads: CASRYYTGNQPQHF. The CDR3 nucleotides read TGTGCCAGCAGATATTACACAGGAAATCAGCCCCAGCATTTT.

The genes are TRBV6-5 and TRBJ2-7, with 7 bases aligning to TRBD2. The CDR3 has 15 residues. Germline assignment: CDR1 MNHEY and CDR2 SVGAGI. The trim removed 2 bases at V and 0 bases at J, leaving 4 bases unmatched. CDR3 sequence: CASSYDSGGSYEQYF. The CDR3 DNA follows: TGTGCCAGCAGTTACGACTCGGGAGGCTCCTACGAGCAGTACTTC.

The V call is TRBV6-5, the J call TRBJ2-7, with 12 bases lining up with TRBD2. Trimming removed 5 bases from V and 3 bases from J; junction bases left unmatched: 2. Germline assignment: CDR1 MNHEY and CDR2 SVGAGI. The CDR3 is 14 residues long. CDR3 bases: TGTGCCAGCAGTCGACTAGCGGGGGACTACGAGCAGTACTTC. Its translation is CASSRLAGDYEQYF.

The chain carries TRBV2 and TRBJ2-7, with D possibly being TRBD1 (6 bases). CDR1 and CDR2 (germline): SNHLY, FYNNEI. Trimming cost V 0 bases and J 2 bases, with 14 bases left between them. The CDR3 covers 16 residues. Written as DNA, the CDR3 is TGTGCCAGCAGTGAAGCGTCAACAGGGCAGGCCTACGAGCAGTACTTC. Its protein is CASSEASTGQAYEQYF.

The chain combines TRBV5-4 with TRBJ2-1, with 7 bases identical to TRBD1. Germline CDR1 and CDR2: SGHNT and YYREEE (reference sequence). The CDR3 totals 15 residues. Trimming took 4 bases from V and 0 from J; bases not matched to a gene: 4. CDR3 DNA sequence: TGTGCCAGCAGCCGGGACAGCAGCTCCTACAATGAGCAGTTCTTC. Amino acid sequence: CASSRDSSSYNEQFF.

V is TRBV29-1 and J is TRBJ2-5; D perhaps matches TRBD2 (5 bases). From germline, CDR1 is SQVTM and CDR2 ANQGSEA. The V and J ends lost 3 bases and 3 bases respectively, with 8 bases between them. The CDR3 loop spans 12 amino acids. CDR3 coding DNA: TGCAGCGTTGACGGGGTTGAAGAGACCCAGTACTTC. Protein product: CSVDGVEETQYF. Combining the CDR3 with reference TRBV29-1 and TRBJ2-5 gives the whole variable domain SAVISQKPSRDICQRGTSLTIQCQVDSQVTMMFWYRQQPGQSLTLIATANQGSEATYESGFVIDKFPISRPNLTFSTLTVSNMSPEDSSIYLCSVDGVEETQYFGPGTRLLVL.

V and J are TRBV27 and TRBJ1-6; a possible D gene is TRBD1 (6 bases). The CDR3 loop spans 18 amino acids. Trimming cost V 0 bases and J 3 bases, with 15 bases left between them. Germline CDR1 MNHEY, CDR2 SMNVEV (reference sequence). CDR3 DNA: TGTGCCAGCAGTTTATCGGATAGGGGGGCTCGCTATAATTCACCCCTCCACTTT. Its translation is CASSLSDRGARYNSPLHF.

The rearrangement joins TRBV7-2 to TRBJ2-3, with D perhaps assigned TRBD1 or TRBD2 (6 bases each). From germline, CDR1 is SGHTA and CDR2 FQGNSA. Trimming took 4 bases from V and 7 from J, leaving 21 bases between them. The CDR3 is 16 residues long. The CDR3 here is CASSSRGGPQANTQYF. The CDR3 DNA sequence: TGTGCCAGCAGCTCCAGAGGGGGGCCACAGGCGAATACGCAGTATTTT.

DNA for the CDR3: TGTGCCAGTAGTATAGAGGGGGCAGGTCAGCCCCAGCATTTT. The encoded protein is CASSIEGAGQPQHF. The chain is built from TRBV19 and TRBJ1-5; weak D call: TRBD1 (6 bases). V was pared by 0 bases and J by 6 bases, with 9 bases between. The CDR3 has 14 residues. Germline loops: CDR1 LNHDA, CDR2 SQIVND (reference sequence).

The J gene is TRBJ2-2, the V gene TRBV5-6, with 7 bases matching TRBD1. The CDR3 consists of 18 residues. The V gene end was trimmed by 0 bases and the J gene end by 0 bases; junction bases not matched to a gene: 8. The germline V gene has CDR1 SGHDT and CDR2 YYEEEE. The CDR3 DNA sequence: TGTGCCAGCAGCTTGGTTGTGTGGGACAGCTCGAACACCGGGGAGCTGTTTTTT. Residues: CASSLVVWDSSNTGELFF.